A selection of T cell receptor beta chains follows, all from one sample in a study of human T cells and chemical hapten exposure. TCRdb fed the RACE reads into MiXCR, producing one record per CDR3 protein. The table includes 100,000 to 120,000 distinct CDR3 sequences, less than 45% detected once. This material consisted of whole blood, taken in connection with sensitization to the hapten diphenylcyclopropenone (DPC). The receptors derive from a man in his forties with alopecia areata. Some clones in this sample may be carry-over from other donors' samples. Each CDR3 is given with its conserved first and last residue. The D gene is left open where the match is weak. A row's size may be missing; if present it is once, few, many or a size class.

>TRBV30|TRBJ1-1|.|.
TGTGCCTGGAGTGTACTGGCGAACACTGAAGCTTTCTTT
CAWSVLANTEAFF
>TRBV6-2/TRBV6-3|TRBJ2-7|.|.
TGTGCCAGCAGCACTGGACGGCCCTGGGACGAGCAGTACTTC
CASSTGRPWDEQYF
>TRBV28|TRBJ1-5|.|once
TGTGCCAGCAGTTATGTCTGGGACAATCAGCCCCAGCATTTT
CASSYVWDNQPQHF
>TRBV6-6|TRBJ1-1|.|few
TGTGCCAGCGTCGTAAGGACGAACACTGAAGCTTTCTTT
CASVVRTNTEAFF
>TRBV29-1|TRBJ2-1|TRBD2|.
TGCAGCGTTAGGGCGGGAGGAAAAGAGCAGTTCTTC
CSVRAGGKEQFF
>TRBV3-1|TRBJ2-1|TRBD2|few
TGTGCCAGCAGCCCCCTGGCTAGCGGGAGCAATGAGCAGTTCTTC
CASSPLASGSNEQFF
>TRBV6-2/TRBV6-3|TRBJ2-1|.|.
TGTGCCAGCAGTGATAGCGGTACCCGGGATGAGCAGTTCTTC
CASSDSGTRDEQFF
>TRBV6-5|TRBJ1-6|TRBD1|.
TGTGCCAGCAGTTACTCGACCGGGACAGGGAGCTCCTATAATTCACCCCTCCACTTT
CASSYSTGTGSSYNSPLHF
>TRBV28|TRBJ1-2|TRBD1|.
TGTGCCAGCAGCCAAACCGACAGGGGAGGCTACACCTTC
CASSQTDRGGYTF
>TRBV13|TRBJ1-6|TRBD1|few
TGTGCCAGCAGGCACCAGGGGGGAATGTTCGGAAGCTCCTATAATTCACCCCTCCACTTT
CASRHQGGMFGSSYNSPLHF
>TRBV11-2|TRBJ1-6|.|.
TGTGCCAGCAGCTTAGATCGAGCCTCACCCCTCCACTTT
CASSLDRASPLHF
>TRBV29-1|TRBJ2-1|TRBD2|.
TGCAGCGTTGAGGGCGGGGGGTTATACAATGAGCAGTTCTTC
CSVEGGGLYNEQFF
>TRBV24-1|TRBJ2-7|.|few
TGTGCCACCAGTGGTACCGAGCAGTACTTC
CATSGTEQYF
>TRBV30|TRBJ1-6|TRBD1|.
TGTGCCTGGATCCCGGGACAGGGATATTCACCCCTCCACTTT
CAWIPGQGYSPLHF
>TRBV11-2|TRBJ1-1|.|few
TGTGCCAGCAGCTTAACTGGCGCGGGGGCTTTCTTT
CASSLTGAGAFF
>TRBV9|TRBJ2-5|TRBD1|.
TGTGCCAGCAGCCCGGGGACAGCCTTAGGAGAGACCCAGTACTTC
CASSPGTALGETQYF
>TRBV2|TRBJ1-2|.|few
TGTGCCAGCAGTGAAGGCAGGGGTAATAGAGATGGCTACACCTTC
CASSEGRGNRDGYTF